This T cell receptor (beta chain) came from a study of long-term antiretroviral therapy in people with HIV. The run of the v3.0 immunoSEQ assay was at survey level. Repertoires were generated with immunoSEQ multiplex PCR, while TCRdb's copy carries only in-frame clones and drops some. This table has tens of thousands of clones, around nine tenths appearing once. A minimum of one pre-ART and two post-ART PBMC samples existed for each donor. V lost 0 bases, J lost 6 bases, and 13 bases lay in between. This CDR3 is built from 15 residues. Germline CDR1 is MNHEY and CDR2 is SVGAGI. This receptor was taken from a woman aged 40-49 years with HIV. The sequencing here drew on unsorted PBMCs, taken roughly 5 years after starting antiretroviral therapy. The gene calls are TRBV6-5 and TRBJ2-3, with D unresolved. CDR3 loop: CASSYSSADPDTQYF. In DNA form, the CDR3 reads TGTGCCAGCAGTTACTCATCGGCAGACCCGGATACGCAGTATTTT.